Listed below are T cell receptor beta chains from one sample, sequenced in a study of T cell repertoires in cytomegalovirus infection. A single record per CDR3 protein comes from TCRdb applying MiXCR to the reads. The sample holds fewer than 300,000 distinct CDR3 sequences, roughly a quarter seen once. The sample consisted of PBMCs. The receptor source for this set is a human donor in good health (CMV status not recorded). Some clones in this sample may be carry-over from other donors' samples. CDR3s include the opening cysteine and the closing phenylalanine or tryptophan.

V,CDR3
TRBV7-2,CASSFGGDTYEQYF
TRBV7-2,CASSSLGGQIYGYTF
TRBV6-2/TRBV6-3,CASKVTVGNTIYF
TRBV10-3,CAISDNSYEQYF
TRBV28,CASTRDGRETQYF
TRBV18,CASSHKDGNTEAFF
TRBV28,CASSLPGTGAWRRNTGELFF
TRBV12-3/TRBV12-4,CASSFIGDSPQQYF
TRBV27,CASSYTGNTGELFF
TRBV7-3,CASSFMEGNEQFF
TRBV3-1,CASSQGLLTGELFF
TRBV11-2,CASSPLSGPSWNIQYF
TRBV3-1,CASSQDPGPIPYGYTF
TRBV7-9,CASSLPRVGYTF
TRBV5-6,CASSLGQGARTDTQYF
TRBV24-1,CATSAGGKDEQFF
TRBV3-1,CASSLSGTRTGELFF
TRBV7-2,CASSLGVGGEQFF